The 32 T cell receptor beta chains below all came from one sample that was sequenced in a study of shared clonotypes between healthy human individuals. Data came from immunoSEQ multiplex PCR; TCRdb stores just in-frame clones and leaves some out. The sample lists 2,100,000 or so clones; approximately 94% were seen once. The material sequenced was naive CD4+ T cells sorted from blood. As to subset: CD45RA+ positively selected. The receptors were sampled from a man aged 18 to 35 in good health.

This clone has only one observation. The chain carries TRBV7-2 and TRBJ1-5, with TRBD1 identical over 8 bases. The V and J ends lost 0 bases and 7 bases, in that order; junction bases with no gene match: 5. Per the germline V gene, CDR1 is SGHTA and CDR2 is FQGNSA. This CDR3 region has 15 residues. CDR3: CASSLAPDRVQPQHF. The CDR3 DNA sequence: TGTGCCAGCAGCTTAGCACCGGACAGGGTACAGCCCCAGCATTTT.

A remark on this clone: Distinct nucleotide sequences in the sample also encode this CDR3. The V call is TRBV30, the J call TRBJ2-1; D not resolved. This CDR3 has 12 amino acids. CDR1 GTSNPN and CDR2 SVGIG come from the germline V gene (reference sequence). V was shortened by 0 bases and J by 4 bases, with 4 bases between the two germline ends. The CDR3 coding sequence is TGTGCCTGGAGTGTTAGTTACAATGAGCAGTTCTTC. Encoded protein: CAWSVSYNEQFF.

This chain joins TRBV10-3 and TRBJ2-7, with 8 bases that match TRBD2. CDR1 and CDR2 (germline): ENHRY, SYGVKD. With V trimmed by 2 bases and J by 3 bases, 3 bases remained unmatched. The CDR3 length is 14 residues. CDR3 sequence reads: CAISEPGGNYEQYF. DNA of the CDR3: TGTGCCATCAGTGAGCCGGGGGGGAACTACGAGCAGTACTTC.

This chain joins TRBV1 and TRBJ2-3; TRBD2 is the table's D call, not checked against the DNA. TRBV1 corresponds to a pseudogene. There are 17 residues in the CDR3. CDR3 loop: CTSSQDQAGGLTDTQYF. The DNA of the CDR3 is TGCACCAGCAGCCAAGATCAAGCGGGAGGGCTGACAGATACGCAGTATTTT.

The chain has TRBV7-3 and TRBJ1-1, with D possibly being TRBD1 (5 bases). Germline V gene sequence: CDR1 SGHTA, CDR2 FQGTGA. Trimming shortened V by 5 bases and J by 0 bases, and 10 bases separated the two germline ends. This CDR3 is built from 14 residues. Written as DNA, the CDR3 is TGTGCCAGCAGCCTAGGGGCCATGAACACTGAAGCTTTCTTT. This translates into CASSLGAMNTEAFF. Full variable domain (missing parts from reference TRBV7-3 and TRBJ1-1): GAGVSQTPSNKVTEKGKYVELRCDPISGHTALYWYRQSLGQGPEFLIYFQGTGAADDSGLPNDRFFAVRPEGSVSTLKIQRTERGDSAVYLCASSLGAMNTEAFFGQGTRLTVV.

The gene calls are TRBV9 and TRBJ2-3, with TRBD2 as a possible D gene (5 bases). V shed 4 bases and J shed 4 bases, with 13 bases lying between them. Germline CDR1 and CDR2: SGDLS and YYNGEE. The length of the CDR3 is 14 residues. In DNA, the CDR3 is TGTGCCAGCAGCTTAGAAGGAGGCTCAGATACGCAGTATTTT. Protein: CASSLEGGSDTQYF.

In nucleotides, the CDR3 is TGCGCCAGCAGCTGGCAAGGGGGGCGCAATCAGCCCCAGCATTTT. This codes for CASSWQGGRNQPQHF. This rearrangement joins TRBV5-1 to TRBJ1-5, with D perhaps matching TRBD1 (6 bases). CDR1 SGHRS and CDR2 YFSETQ come from the germline V gene. Trimming shortened V by 3 bases and J by 2 bases, and 12 bases separated the two germline ends. This CDR3 has 15 residues. The entire variable domain, with the rest obtained from reference TRBV5-1 and TRBJ1-5, is as follows: KAGVTQTPRYLIKTRGQQVTLSCSPISGHRSVSWYQQTPGQGLQFLFEYFSETQRNKGNFPGRFSGRQFSNSRSEMNVSTLELGDSALYLCASSWQGGRNQPQHFGDGTRLSIL.

The gene calls are TRBV28 and TRBJ1-6; a weak D match, TRBD1 (6 bases). V lost 6 bases and J 7 bases, leaving 16 bases between the germline ends. CDR3 length: 15 residues. CDR1 is MDHEN, CDR2 SYDVKM, per germline. The CDR3 region is CASRLGQGNNSPLHF. The DNA for the CDR3 is TGTGCCAGCAGGCTGGGGCAGGGGAACAATTCACCCCTCCACTTT. Filled out from reference TRBV28 and TRBJ1-6, the complete variable domain reads DVKVTQSSRYLVKRTGEKVFLECVQDMDHENMFWYRQDPGLGLRLIYFSYDVKMKEKGDIPEGYSVSREKKERFSLILESASTNQTSMYLCASRLGQGNNSPLHFGNGTRLTVT.

On this clone: The sample holds other DNA sequences that translate to the same CDR3. The V and J genes are TRBV2 and TRBJ1-3; D uncertain. CDR1 SNHLY and CDR2 FYNNEI come from the germline V gene. The CDR3 covers 12 residues. V was trimmed by 6 bases and J by 4 bases, leaving 7 bases between them. The CDR3 protein is CASSAGGNTIYF. CDR3 nucleotide sequence: TGTGCCAGCAGCGCGGGGGGAAACACCATATATTTT.

The chain employs TRBV5-1 and TRBJ2-7; D is unclear. In germline, CDR1 is SGHRS, CDR2 YFSETQ. The CDR3 has 14 amino acids. The V and J ends lost 3 bases and 5 bases respectively, with 15 bases between them. The CDR3 DNA sequence: TGCGCCAGCAGCTCATCGAGTGACCCTGACGAGCAGTACTTC. Translating gives CASSSSSDPDEQYF.

The rearrangement links TRBV6-4 to TRBJ1-2; 8 bases fit TRBD1. The length of the CDR3 is 14 residues. Germline V lookup: CDR1 MRHNA, CDR2 SNTAGT. V shed 5 bases and J 7 bases; nucleotides not matched to a gene: 9. The CDR3 nucleotides are TGTGCCAGCAGTCCTGACAGGGGAGCCTTTGGCTACACCTTC. It is translated as CASSPDRGAFGYTF.

The chain is built from TRBV10-1 and TRBJ2-2, with TRBD2 matching 7 bases. V was pared by 5 bases and J by 3 bases, with 3 bases of the junction left unmatched. The CDR3 consists of 14 residues. The germline CDR1 and CDR2 sequences are WNHNN and SYGVQD (reference sequence). The CDR3 region has the DNA TGCGCCAGCAGTTTGGGGAGGGACACCGGGGAGCTGTTTTTT. This encodes CASSLGRDTGELFF.

The chain carries TRBV5-1 and TRBJ2-5; a weak D match, TRBD2 (6 bases). The ends were cut back, 4 bases at V and 2 bases at J, with 12 bases in the middle. This CDR3 has 14 amino acids. The germline gives CDR1 SGHRS, CDR2 YFSETQ. CDR3 bases: TGCGCCAGCAGCATAGGACTAAATCAAGAGACCCAGTACTTC. This codes for CASSIGLNQETQYF.

V and J are TRBV2 and TRBJ2-6, with D perhaps TRBD2 (6 bases). Germline CDR1 is SNHLY and CDR2 is FYNNEI. Trimming shortened V by 7 bases and J by 3 bases, and 19 bases separated the two germline ends. The CDR3 runs 17 residues. Here the CDR3 reads CASKGRGGGSGANVLTF. The CDR3 coding sequence is TGTGCCAGCAAGGGTCGGGGAGGAGGGAGTGGGGCCAACGTCCTGACTTTC.

In this sample, this clone turned up once. CDR3 protein: CASSSRPSGAGELFF. The CDR3 coding sequence is TGTGCCAGCAGTTCTAGGCCATCGGGGGCCGGGGAGCTGTTTTTT. V usage is TRBV28 and J usage is TRBJ2-2; D possibly corresponds to TRBD2 (6 bases). This CDR3 is 15 amino acids long. V was pared by 4 bases and J by 6 bases, with 15 bases between. In germline, CDR1 is MDHEN, CDR2 SYDVKM.

CDR3 amino acids: CAWTKGGQGRQPQHF. The CDR3 region has the DNA TGTGCCTGGACCAAAGGGGGACAGGGACGACAGCCCCAGCATTTT. The J gene is TRBJ1-5, the V gene TRBV30, with 9 nucleotides matching TRBD1. V was clipped by 4 bases and J by 7 bases; unmatched bases: 11. The CDR3 covers 15 residues. Germline CDR1 is GTSNPN and CDR2 is SVGIG (reference sequence).

CDR3 bases: TGTGCCAGCAGCGCACACCCCCTGGCCTACGAGCAGTACTTC. Protein sequence: CASSAHPLAYEQYF. The rearrangement uses TRBV9 and TRBJ2-7; D uncertain. CDR1 is SGDLS, CDR2 YYNGEE, per germline. The ends were cut back, 3 bases at V and 2 bases at J, with 12 bases in the middle. CDR3 length equals 14 residues.

This clone was detected only once. CDR3 in DNA: TGTGCCAGCAGCTTACATGGGACAGGGGGCAGGAATGAGCAGTTCTTC. Protein: CASSLHGTGGRNEQFF. The gene calls are TRBV7-2 and TRBJ2-1, with 12 bases aligning to TRBD1. Germline V gene lookup returns CDR1 SGHTA and CDR2 FQGNSA. J lost 7 bases, V lost 2 bases, and 6 bases had no gene match. This CDR3 comprises 16 residues.

V is TRBV28 and J is TRBJ2-2; TRBD1 matches 7 bases. The CDR3 spans 15 residues. Germline trimming cut 5 bases from V and 5 bases from J; bases unmatched to any gene: 8. CDR1 and CDR2 (germline): MDHEN, SYDVKM. The CDR3 spells CASSNRGLRTGELFF. CDR3 sequence (DNA): TGTGCCAGCAGTAACAGGGGCTTGAGGACCGGGGAGCTGTTTTTT.

V usage is TRBV10-1 and J usage is TRBJ1-4; no firm D call. This CDR3 is built from 15 residues. Germline V gives CDR1 WNHNN, CDR2 SYGVQD (reference sequence). The V end lost 0 bases, the J end lost 2 bases, and 7 bases lay between the germline ends. CDR3 in DNA: TGCGCCAGCAGTGAGTCGAGAGGGACTAATGAAAAACTGTTTTTT. Amino acids: CASSESRGTNEKLFF.

The V gene is TRBV21-1, the J gene TRBJ2-7; the tabulated D call, TRBD2, remains unverified against the DNA. TRBV21-1 is assigned pseudogene status. CDR3 size: 18 residues. CDR3 amino acids: CASSKERMGEGRVYEQYF. In DNA form, the CDR3 reads TGTGCCAGCAGCAAAGAGAGGATGGGTGAAGGGAGGGTCTACGAGCAGTACTTC.

The V call is TRBV30, the J call TRBJ2-5; possibly TRBD1 for D (5 bases). The J call may be incorrect, as the DNA end agrees better with TRBJ2-7. The V gene's germline CDR1 is GTSNPN and CDR2 SVGIG (reference sequence). This CDR3 region has 13 residues. The CDR3 DNA is TGTGCCTGGAGCTCTGACCCCAGGGACGAGCAGTACTTC. Protein: CAWSSDPRDEQYF.

The chain employs TRBV4-3 and TRBJ2-7; the match to TRBD2 covers 16 bases. V shed 0 bases and J 6 bases; nucleotides not matched to a gene: 8. Germline values: CDR1 LGHNA, CDR2 YSLEER. This CDR3 spans 18 amino acids. The CDR3 DNA reads as TGCGCCAGCAGCCAAGAGGAGGGACTAGCGGGAGGGTTCGGCGAGCAGTACTTC. Residues: CASSQEEGLAGGFGEQYF.

J is TRBJ2-7 and V is TRBV11-2, with a weak D call TRBD1 (5 bases). Germline values: CDR1 SGHAT, CDR2 FQNNGV. The CDR3 runs to 15 residues. Trimming took off 1 base at V and 2 bases at J, with 12 bases between the two ends. In DNA, the CDR3 is TGTGCCAGCAGCTTAGTCCAGGGATTTGCCTACGAGCAGTACTTC. Translating gives CASSLVQGFAYEQYF.

The CDR3, as DNA: TGTGCCAGCAGCGTGTTGGGGGAAACTGGAAACACCATATATTTT. The encoded protein is CASSVLGETGNTIYF. The genes are TRBV9 and TRBJ1-3, with D possibly matching TRBD1 (5 bases). V lost 2 bases to trimming and J lost 2 bases, with 11 bases between them. Germline V gene data show CDR1 as SGDLS and CDR2 as YYNGEE. CDR3 length: 15 amino acids.

This rearrangement joins TRBV2 to TRBJ1-1, with D perhaps TRBD1 (6 bases). This CDR3 is 16 amino acids long. V gave up 2 bases and J gave up 12 bases, with 25 bases separating them. CDR1 is SNHLY and CDR2 is FYNNEI in the germline V gene. The CDR3 nucleotides are TGTGCCAGCAGTGAAAGGAGTGGGGGCGACAGGAAAGGAACTTTCTTT. Translated, it gives CASSERSGGDRKGTFF.

This rearrangement joins TRBV2 to TRBJ2-3, with TRBD2 matching over 11 bases. This CDR3 region has 18 residues. Germline assignment: CDR1 SNHLY and CDR2 FYNNEI. The J segment lost 2 bases and the V segment lost 6 bases, leaving 13 bases of the junction unmatched. The CDR3 reads CASRSRLAGNSPTDTQYF. CDR3 sequence (DNA): TGTGCCAGCAGGTCTCGACTAGCGGGAAACTCACCCACAGATACGCAGTATTTT. The entire variable domain, with the rest obtained from reference TRBV2 and TRBJ2-3, is as follows: EPEVTQTPSHQVTQMGQEVILRCVPISNHLYFYWYRQILGQKVEFLVSFYNNEISEKSEIFDDQFSVERPDGSNFTLKIRSTKLEDSAMYFCASRSRLAGNSPTDTQYFGPGTRLTVL.

This chain uses TRBV23-1 with TRBJ2-4; 12 nucleotides agree with TRBD2. TRBV23-1 is an ORF, and what it does is uncertain. With 4 bases clipped from V and 2 bases from J, the junction kept 9 bases outside the gene matches. The CDR3 is made up of 18 amino acids. The CDR3 region has the DNA TGCGCCAGCAGTCCCTCGCGACTAGCGGGAGACCCCAAAAACATTCAGTACTTC. Its protein is CASSPSRLAGDPKNIQYF.

CDR3 sequence reads: CASSSASSNTGELFF. The CDR3 DNA reads TGTGCCAGCAGTTCCGCGTCCTCTAACACCGGGGAGCTGTTTTTT. The chain couples TRBV28 to TRBJ2-2; D is unclear. Germline V gene data show CDR1 as MDHEN and CDR2 as SYDVKM. The CDR3 covers 15 residues. V was cut by 4 bases and J by 2 bases, with 11 bases left in between.

V is TRBV7-8 and J is TRBJ1-5; 9 positions agree with TRBD1. J lost 7 bases, V lost 1 base, and 5 bases had no gene match. Germline assignment: CDR1 SGHVS and CDR2 FQNEAQ. The CDR3 is 15 residues long. CDR3 DNA sequence: TGTGCCAGCAGCTTAGGGACAGGGGTCGGGCAGCCCCAGCATTTT. Its protein is CASSLGTGVGQPQHF.

The gene calls are TRBV11-3 and TRBJ2-1; the match to TRBD2 covers 8 bases. The ends lost 6 bases at V and 3 bases at J; junction bases unmatched: 10. The CDR3 contains 16 residues. Germline values: CDR1 SGHNT, CDR2 YENEEA. The CDR3 here is CASSESGSPGYNEQFF. CDR3 in DNA: TGTGCCAGCAGTGAGAGCGGGAGCCCCGGCTACAATGAGCAGTTCTTC.

The chain couples TRBV30 to TRBJ1-1, with 7 bases that match TRBD1. CDR3 length: 13 residues. Trimming at V came to 3 bases and at J to 5 bases, leaving 6 bases not matched to a gene. Germline V CDR1 and CDR2: GTSNPN, SVGIG (reference sequence). This CDR3 reads CAWRTGLRTEAFF. For the CDR3, the DNA is TGTGCCTGGAGGACAGGGCTCAGGACTGAAGCTTTCTTT.